These 9 T cell receptor beta chains were all obtained from the same sample, sequenced in a study of long-term antiretroviral therapy in people with HIV. Investigators performed immunoSEQ version v3.0 at survey level. Sequencing used immunoSEQ multiplex PCR; TCRdb keeps in-frame clones, though not all of them. Of about 23,000 clones listed, around 82% are singletons. The material sequenced was unsorted PBMCs, taken 1.5 years after starting antiretroviral therapy. The origin of the receptors is a man younger than 40 with HIV.

The gene calls are TRBV4-1 and TRBJ2-4, with D possibly being TRBD1 (5 bases). Germline values: CDR1 MGHRA, CDR2 YSYEKL. This CDR3 contains 16 residues. Between the trimmed V and J ends, which lost 5 bases and 0 bases, there was a span of 14 bases. The CDR3 DNA follows: TGCGCCAGCAGCGTTCTACCAGGGCAAGCCAAAAACATTCAGTACTTC. Translation gives CASSVLPGQAKNIQYF.

The chain combines TRBV6-5 with TRBJ2-7; a possible D gene is TRBD1 (6 bases). CDR3 length: 15 residues. V dropped 0 bases and J dropped 4 bases, with 13 bases sitting between them. CDR1 MNHEY and CDR2 SVGAGI come from the germline V gene. The CDR3 reads CASSYSAGRGYEQYF. In DNA, the CDR3 is TGTGCCAGCAGTTACTCGGCCGGCAGGGGATACGAGCAGTACTTC.

This clone has a single count. The chain joins TRBV5-1 to TRBJ2-7; the D call may be TRBD1 or TRBD2 (6 bases each). Deletions cut 4 bases from V and 2 bases from J, with 13 bases between. CDR1 and CDR2 from the germline V gene are SGHRS and YFSETQ. The CDR3 consists of 14 residues. CDR3 region: CASSRGDITYEQYF. The CDR3 nucleotides are TGCGCCAGCAGCCGCGGGGACATAACCTACGAGCAGTACTTC.

The sample holds a few counts of this clone. The chain carries TRBV9 and TRBJ2-3; a possible D gene is TRBD2 (7 bases). The CDR3 runs 16 residues. CDR1 and CDR2 from the germline V gene are SGDLS and YYNGEE. V was trimmed by 4 bases and J by 2 bases, leaving 17 bases between them. The CDR3: CASSLGEGGVTDTQYF. CDR3 bases: TGTGCCAGCAGCTTGGGGGAGGGGGGGGTCACAGATACGCAGTATTTT. The whole variable domain, filled in from reference TRBV9 and TRBJ2-3, reads DSGVTQTPKHLITATGQRVTLRCSPRSGDLSVYWYQQSLDQGLQFLIQYYNGEERAKGNILERFSAQQFPDLHSELNLSSLELGDSALYFCASSLGEGGVTDTQYFGPGTRLTVL.

The V gene is TRBV6-5, the J gene TRBJ2-2; weak D call: TRBD1 (6 bases). The CDR3 extends over 15 amino acids. Trimming removed 4 bases at V and 4 bases at J, with 13 bases between. Germline V lookup: CDR1 MNHEY, CDR2 SVGAGI. This chain's CDR3 is CASSFRDTFTGELFF. In DNA form, the CDR3 reads TGTGCCAGCAGTTTCCGGGACACCTTCACCGGGGAGCTGTTTTTT.

V gene TRBV28 combines with J gene TRBJ1-4; D is undetermined. The CDR3 contains 15 residues. Germline loops: CDR1 MDHEN, CDR2 SYDVKM. V lost 6 bases and J lost 8, with 19 bases in between. The CDR3 bases are TGTGCCAGCAGCTCTTTCCAGGCCCGATTAGAAAAACTGTTTTTT. Its protein is CASSSFQARLEKLFF.

The rearrangement links TRBV19 to TRBJ2-7; D possibly corresponds to TRBD2 (5 bases). CDR3 length equals 14 residues. The V gene's germline CDR1 is LNHDA and CDR2 SQIVND (reference sequence). Trimming left V 4 bases short and J 2 bases short, with 12 bases between. The CDR3 sequence is CASSSRDKPYEQYF. DNA for the CDR3: TGTGCCAGTAGTAGCCGGGATAAGCCCTACGAGCAGTACTTC.

The chain combines TRBV5-1 with TRBJ2-3; D possibly corresponds to TRBD2 (6 bases). V was trimmed by 4 bases and J by 5 bases, leaving 14 bases between them. The CDR3 is made up of 14 amino acids. Germline V gene lookup returns CDR1 SGHRS and CDR2 YFSETQ. The CDR3 here is CASSLEGQKDTQYF. The CDR3 region has the DNA TGCGCCAGCAGCCTGGAGGGGCAGAAAGATACGCAGTATTTT.

The chain couples TRBV9 to TRBJ1-6; 8 nucleotides line up with TRBD1. CDR3 length equals 16 residues. Germline-derived CDR1 and CDR2 are SGDLS and YYNGEE. V lost 7 bases to trimming and J lost 0 bases; unmatched junction nucleotides: 6. CDR3 DNA: TGTGCCAGCGACAGGGGCCAGAGCTCCTATAATTCACCCCTCCACTTT. Its translation: CASDRGQSSYNSPLHF.